These 13 T cell receptor beta chains were all obtained from the same sample, sequenced in a study of blood T cell repertoires in COVID-19. Produced via immunoSEQ multiplex PCR; TCRdb's table is partial and in-frame only. The table has roughly 250,000 clones, about 90% seen once. Specimen: peripheral blood. These receptors all come from a man in his sixties who had recovered from COVID-19.

The rearrangement links TRBV6-1 to TRBJ1-1; D is perhaps TRBD1 (5 bases). V was trimmed by 2 bases and J by 4 bases, leaving 11 bases between them. This CDR3 comprises 14 residues. The germline V gene has CDR1 MNHNS and CDR2 SASEGT. The CDR3 bases are TGTGCCAGCAGTGAACAGGGAAAGGGCACTGAAGCTTTCTTT. Amino acids: CASSEQGKGTEAFF.

The V call is TRBV29-1, the J call TRBJ1-2; D possibly corresponds to TRBD1 (5 bases). CDR3 length equals 13 residues. V was shortened by 0 bases and J by 5 bases, with 10 bases between the two germline ends. Germline V CDR1 and CDR2: SQVTM, ANQGSEA. The CDR3 bases are TGCAGCGTTGAAGAACCCCAGGGATATGGCTACACCTTC. This encodes CSVEEPQGYGYTF.

The J gene is TRBJ2-4, the V gene TRBV21-1; the tabulated D call, TRBD2, remains unverified against the DNA. TRBV21-1 is given as a pseudogene. The CDR3 extends over 18 amino acids. In DNA, the CDR3 is TGTGCCAGCGCGGTCCGGCTAGCGGGGAAACTAGCCAAAAACATTCAGTACTTC. This codes for CASAVRLAGKLAKNIQYF.

The chain joins TRBV5-5 to TRBJ1-1, with D perhaps matching TRBD1 (5 bases). V dropped 1 base and J dropped 4 bases, with 17 bases sitting between them. Germline CDR1 reads SGHKS; CDR2 reads YYEKEE (reference sequence). The CDR3 contains 16 residues. This CDR3 reads CASSLLFVRGGTEAFF. In DNA, the CDR3 is TGTGCCAGCAGCTTGCTTTTTGTCCGGGGGGGCACTGAAGCTTTCTTT.

In its sample, this clone was seen a few times. This rearrangement joins TRBV5-6 to TRBJ1-1; D unresolved. CDR1 SGHDT and CDR2 YYEEEE come from the germline V gene. Between the trimmed V and J ends, which lost 2 bases and 5 bases, there was a span of 10 bases. The CDR3 is made up of 13 amino acids. The CDR3 is CASSFNGRTEAFF. The CDR3 region has the DNA TGTGCCAGCAGCTTTAACGGTAGAACTGAAGCTTTCTTT.

The rearrangement links TRBV21-1 to TRBJ1-1. TRBV21-1 is designated a pseudogene. CDR3 length: 18 residues. The CDR3 region has the DNA TGTGCCAGCAGCAACCCGAGCGGGACCCTACCAAAGAACACTGAAGCTTTCTTT. It encodes CASSNPSGTLPKNTEAFF.

The chain joins TRBV6-5 to TRBJ2-7, with 11 positions matching TRBD2. This CDR3 region has 15 residues. V shed 11 bases, J shed 2 bases, and the junction held 11 bases outside the gene matches. Per germline, CDR1 MNHEY and CDR2 SVGAGI. CDR3 loop: CAASRSSGGTYEQYV. CDR3 DNA sequence: TGTGCCGCCAGCAGATCTAGCGGGGGGACCTACGAGCAGTACGTC.

This clone appeared a single time. This chain connects TRBV5-1 to TRBJ2-3; perhaps TRBD1 as D (5 bases). Germline V gene data show CDR1 as SGHRS and CDR2 as YFSETQ. The CDR3 runs 15 residues. Between the trimmed V and J ends, which lost 0 bases and 7 bases, there was a span of 15 bases. In nucleotides, the CDR3 is TGCGCCAGCAGCTTGGCCATGCAGGGCGGATATACGCAGTATTTT. This encodes CASSLAMQGGYTQYF.

The gene calls are TRBV7-9 and TRBJ1-1; D may be TRBD1 (5 bases). The CDR3 spans 14 residues. Trimming pared 6 bases from V and 0 bases from J, leaving 11 bases between. CDR1 is SEHNR, CDR2 FQNEAQ, per germline (reference sequence). CDR3 DNA sequence: TGTGCCAGCAGATCAACAGGTCTGAACACTGAAGCTTTCTTT. This encodes CASRSTGLNTEAFF.

The chain has TRBV24-1 and TRBJ2-2, with 7 positions matching TRBD1. The CDR3 is 18 amino acids. Trimming cost V 4 bases and J 4 bases; bases outside gene matches: 14. The germline CDR1 and CDR2 sequences are KGHDR and SFDVKD. CDR3 nucleotides: TGTGCCACCAGTGACCCGTTGCGACAGGGTATCGGCACCGGGGAGCTGTTTTTT. Amino acids: CATSDPLRQGIGTGELFF.

The gene calls are TRBV7-2 and TRBJ2-2, with a weak D call TRBD2 (6 bases). Germline values: CDR1 SGHTA, CDR2 FQGNSA. This CDR3 is built from 14 residues. V was clipped by 5 bases and J by 9 bases, with 16 bases between them. CDR3 DNA sequence: TGTGCCAGCAGCCCCCGGACTAATGGAAGGGAGCTGTTTTTT. Its translation: CASSPRTNGRELFF.

The J gene is TRBJ1-5, the V gene TRBV5-1; 7 bases are a match to TRBD1. After removal of 0 bases from V and 2 bases from J, the junction contained 5 bases not matched to a gene. Per germline, CDR1 SGHRS and CDR2 YFSETQ. This CDR3 has 16 residues. CDR3 loop: CASSLEGGVGNQPQHF. The CDR3 DNA reads as TGCGCCAGCAGCTTGGAAGGGGGCGTAGGCAATCAGCCCCAGCATTTT.

The V call is TRBV29-1, the J call TRBJ2-1; D may be TRBD2 (5 bases). Trimming removed 4 bases at V and 4 bases at J, with 8 bases between. The CDR3 is 12 residues long. The germline CDR1 and CDR2 sequences are SQVTM and ANQGSEA. As DNA, the CDR3 is TGCAGCGTTGGTGAGGGTTACAATGAGCAGTTCTTC. Its protein is CSVGEGYNEQFF.